This is a list of T cell receptor beta chains from one sample in a study of blood T cell repertoires in COVID-19. The repertoire was sequenced with immunoSEQ multiplex PCR; TCRdb's copy has only in-frame clones and lacks some. In the table there are under 300,000 clones, approximately 89% of which are singletons. What was sequenced was PBMCs or T cells enriched from blood (not recorded which). These receptor sequences come from a woman aged 40 to 49 who had been exposed to COVID-19. Each CDR3 is given with its conserved first and last residue. The D gene is left open where the match is weak. Some rows mark clone size as missing; the rest say once, few, many or name a class of expanded clone.

d_call clone_size j_call v_call cdr3_aa
. . TRBJ1-2 TRBV14 CASSPDGFYGYTF
TRBD2 . TRBJ2-7 TRBV5-1 CASSWASPSGGGYEQYF
. . TRBJ1-6 TRBV7-2 CASSPQGGSNSPLHF
. . TRBJ1-5 TRBV2 CASSAGQLVNQPQHF
TRBD1 . TRBJ1-5 TRBV5-1 CASSLEGRGLNQPQHF
TRBD2 . TRBJ2-2 TRBV28 CASSRYSGGTRTGELFF
TRBD2 . TRBJ2-1 TRBV7-9 CASSGYGTRGTEFF
TRBD1 . TRBJ1-2 TRBV6-5 CARWTGNGYTF
TRBD1 once TRBJ1-3 TRBV19 CASSTDRVLSGNTIYF
. . TRBJ2-3 TRBV2 CASSGADTQYF
TRBD1 . TRBJ1-1 TRBV9 CASSAQGAGTEAFF
TRBD2 . TRBJ2-7 TRBV7-2 CASSPGGGVYEQYF
TRBD1 . TRBJ1-5 TRBV18 CASSPDRGLGQPQHF
TRBD1 . TRBJ1-1 TRBV19 CASSMGQGAMNTEAFF
TRBD2 . TRBJ2-3 TRBV30 CAWTSGSTDTQYF
TRBD1 . TRBJ2-7 TRBV5-4 CASSLGGQGLGEQYF
. . TRBJ1-6 TRBV18 CASSLAVADSPLHF
. . TRBJ2-2 TRBV7-3 CASSLRGAGVVGAGELFF
. . TRBJ1-2 TRBV11-2 CASSQLGSAYGYTF
TRBD2 . TRBJ2-1 TRBV2 CASRATSGSNEQFF
. . TRBJ1-2 TRBV6-5 CASSYSQGWGTGYTF
. once TRBJ1-5 TRBV5-8 CASSLSSQGVSQPQHF
. . TRBJ1-1 TRBV7-2 CASSLAGPTGTATEAFF
. . TRBJ1-2 TRBV25-1 CASSQEVAGVSYTF
TRBD1 . TRBJ1-4 TRBV5-4 CASSIRTGINEKLFF
. . TRBJ1-2 TRBV21-1 CASSKKISSGVSSYTF